The clone carrying this TCR beta chain came up many times. Its antigen remains unidentified. The sample is drawn from a study of T-cell memory formation after mild COVID-19. Study-level results: Pre-infection memory held some responding clones, suggesting pre-existing cross-reactive T cells responded.

TCRdb reprocessed the 5' RACE reads with MiXCR, giving one entry per CDR3 protein. The sample contains under 200,000 distinct CDR3 sequences, approximately 12% of which appear only once. This clonotype originated in a man between 18 and 35 years old who had mild COVID-19 (a few samples of this study predate the infection). Cell type and time point are not known. The sample comprised PBMCs or a T cell subset sorted from them (not recorded which).

This CDR3 is CASSSTRILNQPQHF. CDR3 coding DNA: TGTGCCAGCAGTTCGACCCGAATCCTCAATCAGCCCCAGCATTTT. The chain has TRBV6-2 or TRBV6-3 and TRBJ1-5; D uncertain. V gave up 4 bases and J gave up 3 bases, with 13 bases separating them. Germline V gene lookup returns CDR1 MNHEY and CDR2 SVGEGT. This CDR3 has 15 amino acids.